This T cell receptor beta chain appears in the sequencing data of a study of shared clonotypes between healthy human individuals. Overall study findings and caveats: It was only blood that was sampled, and tissue repertoires likely differ. Shared across a handful of donors were 5% to 6% of the naive CD4 clonotypes.

The assay was immunoSEQ multiplex PCR, and TCRdb's table has in-frame clones only and misses some. The sample lists a few million clones, 85% to 95% occurring once. In regard to this clone: Its antigen is undetermined.

The ends were cut back, 3 bases at V and 10 bases at J, with 15 bases in the middle. The CDR3 sequence is 13 residues long. The germline V gene encodes CDR1 SGHVS and CDR2 FQNEAQ. The TCR comes from a man aged 18 to 29 in good health. Some clones in this sample may be carry-over from other donors' samples. The sequenced sample consisted of naive CD4+ T cells from PBMCs. The subset was: CD45RA+ positively selected. The rearrangement uses TRBV7-8 and TRBJ1-1, with D perhaps TRBD1 (5 bases). This CDR3 reads CASSFYGGDRAFF. The CDR3 DNA is TGTGCCAGCAGCTTCTACGGGGGAGATAGAGCTTTCTTT. The variable domain in full, completed from reference TRBV7-8 and TRBJ1-1, reads GAGVSQSPRYKVAKRGQDVALRCDPISGHVSLFWYQQALGQGPEFLTYFQNEAQLDKSGLPSDRFFAERPEGSVSTLKIQRTQQEDSAVYLCASSFYGGDRAFFGQGTRLTVV.